A single sample is the source of the 11 T cell receptor beta chains below, sequenced in a study of T cell responses to AZD1222 COVID-19 vaccine. Produced via immunoSEQ multiplex PCR; TCRdb's table is partial and in-frame only. The sample holds roughly 96,000 clones, 85% to 90% seen once. This specimen was peripheral blood, taken on day 0 of AZD1222 vaccination. These receptors all come from an adult in good health.

The DNA for the CDR3 is TGTGCCTGGAGTCCAAGGAGGGGCACTGAAGCTTTCTTT. It specifies CAWSPRRGTEAFF. The V and J genes are TRBV30 and TRBJ1-1; perhaps TRBD1 as D (5 bases). The germline CDR1 and CDR2 sequences are GTSNPN and SVGIG (reference sequence). This CDR3 region has 13 residues. V was cut by 2 bases and J by 4 bases, with 11 bases left in between.

This chain uses TRBV29-1 with TRBJ2-5; 13 positions agree with TRBD2. The CDR3 spans 16 residues. Germline-derived CDR1 and CDR2 are SQVTM and ANQGSEA. V lost 8 bases to trimming and J lost 5 bases; unmatched junction nucleotides: 14. The CDR3 coding sequence is TGCAGCTTCGTCCCCGGGACTAGCGGGAACATGGAGACCCAGTACTTC. Protein sequence: CSFVPGTSGNMETQYF.

This chain joins TRBV18 and TRBJ2-1, with 11 bases matching TRBD2. The CDR3 is made up of 16 amino acids. Germline assignment: CDR1 KGHSH and CDR2 LQKENI. Trimming cost V 6 bases and J 2 bases; bases outside gene matches: 6. In DNA form, the CDR3 reads TGTGCCAGCTCTCAAACGGGACTAGCGGCCTACAATGAGCAGTTCTTC. Translated, it gives CASSQTGLAAYNEQFF. Full variable domain (remainder filled in from reference TRBV18 and TRBJ2-1): NAGVMQNPRHLVRRRGQEARLRCSPMKGHSHVYWYRQLPEEGLKFMVYLQKENIIDESGMPKERFSAEFPKEGPSILRIQQVVRGDSAAYFCASSQTGLAAYNEQFFGPGTRLTVL.

The chain employs TRBV6-5 and TRBJ1-5; D is ambiguous. V gave up 5 bases and J gave up 7 bases, with 15 bases separating them. The V gene's germline CDR1 is MNHEY and CDR2 SVGAGI. This CDR3 has 14 residues. The CDR3 region has the DNA TGTGCCAGCAGTCACGCTGTAGGACGCCAGCCCCAGCATTTT. This sequence encodes CASSHAVGRQPQHF.

The gene calls are TRBV14 and TRBJ1-5, with D possibly being TRBD1 (5 bases). The CDR3 contains 16 residues. V lost 2 bases to trimming and J lost 11 bases, with 22 bases between them. The germline CDR1 and CDR2 sequences are SGHDN and FVKESK. CDR3 region: CASSQQQARGKNAQHF. The CDR3 DNA follows: TGTGCCAGCAGCCAACAACAGGCAAGGGGAAAGAATGCCCAGCATTTT.

This chain uses TRBV7-3 with TRBJ2-3; no clear D. The ends were cut back, 0 bases at V and 3 bases at J, with 4 bases in the middle. From germline, CDR1 is SGHTA and CDR2 FQGTGA. This CDR3 is built from 13 residues. The CDR3 bases are TGTGCCAGCAGCTTAACTCCGACAGATACGCAGTATTTT. Its protein product is CASSLTPTDTQYF.

The chain employs TRBV15 and TRBJ2-1; no firm D call. There are 17 residues in the CDR3. Germline CDR1 and CDR2: LNHNV and YYDKDF (reference sequence). Trimming stripped 1 base from V and 0 bases from J, with 13 bases between. The CDR3 sequence: CATSRGPQMSSYNEQFF. The CDR3 nucleotides read TGTGCCACCAGCAGAGGCCCCCAGATGAGCTCCTACAATGAGCAGTTCTTC.

V is TRBV29-1 and J is TRBJ1-2, with a possible D match to TRBD1 (6 bases). The V end lost 3 bases, the J end lost 6 bases, and 14 bases lay between the germline ends. The CDR3 covers 13 residues. Per the germline V gene, CDR1 is SQVTM and CDR2 is ANQGSEA. The CDR3 spells CSVDWGHLDGYTF. The CDR3 nucleotides read TGCAGCGTTGACTGGGGGCACTTAGATGGCTACACCTTC.

This clone was observed a single time. This chain joins TRBV23-1 and TRBJ1-5; unclear D gene. TRBV23-1 is an ORF; its function is uncertain. The CDR3 contains 15 residues. Trimming pared 2 bases from V and 7 bases from J, leaving 15 bases between. The CDR3 here is CASSQRCNLGQPQHF. CDR3 bases: TGCGCCAGCAGTCAAAGGTGCAATCTAGGACAGCCCCAGCATTTT.

This clone is a singleton in its sample. The chain links TRBV30 to TRBJ1-4; TRBD1 matches at 11 bases. The germline V gene has CDR1 GTSNPN and CDR2 SVGIG (reference sequence). V lost 2 bases, J lost 8 bases, and 10 bases stayed unmatched. This CDR3 spans 16 amino acids. The CDR3, as DNA: TGTGCCTGGAGTCAAAAGGACAGGGGGCGATACGAAAAACTGTTTTTT. It yields the protein CAWSQKDRGRYEKLFF. The full variable domain, in which reference TRBV30 and TRBJ1-4 provide the parts outside the CDR3, is SQTIHQWPATLVQPVGSPLSLECTVEGTSNPNLYWYRQAAGRGLQLLFYSVGIGQISSEVPQNLSASRPQDRQFILSSKKLLLSDSGFYLCAWSQKDRGRYEKLFFGSGTQLSVL.

CDR3 bases: TGTGCCAGCAGCTTTGGCAACACTGAAGCTTTCTTT. Amino acid sequence: CASSFGNTEAFF. The rearrangement joins TRBV5-5 to TRBJ1-1, with D unclear. The CDR3 is 12 amino acids. The ends were cut back, 2 bases at V and 2 bases at J, with 4 bases in the middle. CDR1 SGHKS and CDR2 YYEKEE come from the germline V gene (reference sequence). Filled out from reference TRBV5-5 and TRBJ1-1, the complete variable domain reads DAGVTQSPTHLIKTRGQQVTLRCSPISGHKSVSWYQQVLGQGPQFIFQYYEKEERGRGNFPDRFSARQFPNYSSELNVNALLLGDSALYLCASSFGNTEAFFGQGTRLTVV.